The clone carrying this TCR beta chain was detected a few times. This entry belongs to a study of blood T cell repertoires in COVID-19. The V and J ends lost 2 bases and 2 bases respectively, with 12 bases between them. The CDR3 is made up of 15 amino acids. CDR1 and CDR2 from the germline V gene are PRHDT and FYEKMQ (reference sequence). Generated by immunoSEQ multiplex PCR, the TCRdb table keeps only in-frame clones and is missing some. The sample yields about 350,000 clones, roughly 84% seen once. The receptor was isolated from a woman in her 30s who had recovered from COVID-19. J is TRBJ2-5 and V is TRBV13; D is perhaps TRBD2 (7 bases). The sample consisted of PBMCs or T cells enriched from blood (not recorded which). CDR3 sequence (DNA): TGTGCCAGCAGCTTAAAGGGGGGGGGTCAAGAGACCCAGTACTTC. Amino acids: CASSLKGGGQETQYF.